Listed here is a single TCR beta chain. Antigen unknown. The data belong to a study of persistence of HIV-infected CD4 T cells. The CDR3 contains 15 residues. CDR1 is MNHEY and CDR2 is SMNVEV in the germline V gene (reference sequence). V shed 2 bases and J shed 4 bases, with 14 bases lying between them. The immunoSEQ assay was version 4, run in survey mode. Method: immunoSEQ multiplex PCR; TCRdb's copy keeps in-frame clones and lacks some. Among about 36,000 clones listed, approximately 81% were seen once. Overlapping HIV-1 Gag 15-mer peptides at approximately 0.91 ug per peptide per mL were used. CD40L-negative CD69-negative CD45RO-high memory CD4+ T cells were sorted as populations depleted of antigen-responding cells.

The sequence came from an adult with HIV. The donor label of this sample is uncertain. This material consisted of cultured CD4+ T cells from PBMCs, taken from a patient who received antiretroviral therapy. The chain couples TRBV27 to TRBJ1-2, with a possible D match to TRBD1 (5 bases). CDR3 sequence: CASSLGQGNGYGYTF. The CDR3 nucleotides are TGTGCCAGCAGTTTAGGGCAGGGTAATGGCTATGGCTACACCTTC.